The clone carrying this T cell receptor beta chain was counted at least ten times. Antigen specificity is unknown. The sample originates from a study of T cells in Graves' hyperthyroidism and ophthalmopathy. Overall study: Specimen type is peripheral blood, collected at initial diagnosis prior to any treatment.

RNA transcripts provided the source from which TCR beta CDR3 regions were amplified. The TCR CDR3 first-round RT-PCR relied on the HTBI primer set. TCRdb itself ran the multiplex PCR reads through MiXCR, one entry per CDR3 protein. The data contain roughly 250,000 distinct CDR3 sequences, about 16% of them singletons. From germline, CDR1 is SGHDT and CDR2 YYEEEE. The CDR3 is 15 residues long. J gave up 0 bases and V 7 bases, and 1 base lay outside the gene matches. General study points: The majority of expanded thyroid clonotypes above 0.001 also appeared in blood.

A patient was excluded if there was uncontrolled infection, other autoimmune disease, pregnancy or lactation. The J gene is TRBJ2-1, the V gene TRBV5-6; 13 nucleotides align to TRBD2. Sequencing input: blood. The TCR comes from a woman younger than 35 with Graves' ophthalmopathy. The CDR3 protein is CASGTSGVSYNEQFF. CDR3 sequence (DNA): TGTGCCAGCGGGACTAGCGGGGTCTCCTACAATGAGCAGTTCTTC.